The present entry profiles one TCR beta chain with its context. Its antigen is not yet known. Per-nucleotide qualities are absent, and no much larger clonotype sits a single base away. This sample is part of a study of cytomegalovirus exposure and HLA in healthy donors (dated by TCRdb to 2016 to 2017). As for the study more broadly: According to an earlier analysis of a few hundred of the donors, about 190 million T cells yielded 117 million unique TCR beta sequences and more than 250 Gb of sequence data. High-throughput TCR immunosequencing, statistical association of individual TCRs with disease status, and machine learning were combined to predict cytomegalovirus infection status. Among about 360 genotyped donors of the cohort, an average of around 240,000 unique TCR beta nucleotide sequences were sequenced per donor, roughly a sixth of them non-productive. An earlier analysis of fewer than 700 of the donors applied high-throughput TCR beta sequencing to assess whether each TCR beta V gene segment acted as functional or pseudogenic. A later analysis re-analyzed previously published TCR beta repertoires from 666 donors and added high-resolution HLA genotyping to study TCR occurrence patterns. In addition to the first cohort of around 670 subjects, a separate validation cohort of about 120 different subjects was used. The study aimed to test whether signatures of past pathogen exposure could be identified by cataloging public T cell receptors. All discovery cohort repertoires had been generated on a single sequencing platform. Donor age, sex, ethnicity and CMV serostatus were collected together with the repertoire data. HLA typing covered class I and class II loci at four-digit resolution. The study profiled the T cell repertoires of some 610 subjects by immunosequencing and related them to cytomegalovirus serostatus. A later genetic analysis took genome-wide SNP genotypes for 398 of the 666 donors and used that subset as a discovery cohort. The number of typed donors differed by locus: about 620-640 for A, B, C, DRB1 and DQB1; roughly 510 for DQA1; 600 to 610 for DPA1; and around 470 for DPB1. Among the roughly 400 genotyped donors, about 83% belonged to the genetic ancestry cluster associated with self-reported Caucasian donors. Because of strong linkage in the cohort, 5 or 6 DR-DQ haplotypes were treated as single units for association and clustering. In the later analysis, no new phenotypic data were used to find candidate immune exposures; instead, reliance was placed on TCR beta sequences and their occurrence across donors. Around 320 gigabases of sequencing data and 80 million or so unique TCR sequences were included in an early release covering around 650 HLA-typed donors. Overall study outcomes, separate from this receptor: In a later analysis, the rate of TCR association differed among HLA loci, with DRB1 alleles having the most associated TCRs and HLA-C alleles having the fewest. Most TCR sequences were observed very rarely across donors, whereas some public TCRs were present in many individuals. An earlier analysis of 450 to 750 of the donors showed that most TCR beta V segments appeared in productive rearrangements either about 87% or about 30% of the time, which broadly matched IMGT annotations. A later analysis reported that several top co-occurrence clusters appeared linked to parvovirus B19, influenza, CMV and Epstein-Barr virus. The cohort was sequenced for TCR beta chains only, and without alpha or paired-chain data the features that could be detected were limited. A group of highly shared sequence variants was considered likely to be a technical artifact of the sequencing pipeline. Because counts were too low, about 17 rarely observed V segments, including chromosome 9 orphons, were excluded from the earlier analysis of 587 of the donors. The classifier was reported to diagnose cytomegalovirus status with high specificity and sensitivity in both the original and validation cohorts. Compared with the 666-donor mean, donors in an Asian-associated ancestry cluster had fewer N-insertions in productive TCRs, according to a later genetic analysis. The authors suggested that the approach could potentially be extended to other disease states and immunological phenotypes. Sequencing depth was assumed to be roughly uniform across donors in the presence/absence analyses, though that assumption may not hold. Correlated functional status among segregating V segments might reflect linkage disequilibrium, but an unknown experimental factor could not be ruled out. Assigning TCR associations to individual alleles was difficult when HLA alleles, especially DR and DQ, strongly co-occurred. Specific HLA alleles were associated with 15,000 to 20,000 TCR beta sequences at a false discovery rate of 0.05 in a later analysis. In vitro tests confirmed that three of the cytomegalovirus-associated TCR beta chains recognize cytomegalovirus antigens. CMV serostatus was the only immune exposure information available for the cohort. The study gave a list of 150 to 200 TCR beta chains associated with cytomegalovirus. In a later genetic analysis, a missense DCLRE1C variant was associated with V-gene and J-gene trimming of TCR beta chains, and the association was replicated in an independent cohort. Some IMGT-functional V segments, including TRBV6-2 and TRBV6-3, could not be told apart with the 87-base-pair reads, so those segments were excluded. A later analysis found that most CMV-associated TCR beta chains appeared HLA-restricted, with HLA associations seemingly driven largely by CMV exposure. A later analysis found that HLA-associated TCR beta chains were more clonally expanded and had lower generation probabilities than equally common non-associated chains. A further reported finding was that TCR beta sequences accurately predicted the HLA-A and HLA-B alleles for most subjects in the first cohort. Because HLA typing was unavailable for some donors at each locus, only the typed subset was used in association tests.

Preparation of the library involved the immunoSEQ multiplex PCR assay. A mixture of 60 forward primers for TCR Vbeta segments and 13 reverse primers for TCR Jbeta segments was used in the multiplex PCR. Amplification of the CDR3 region of rearranged TCR beta genes was performed with a multiplex PCR assay on genomic DNA. Amplified TCR beta libraries were sequenced as 87-base-pair reads on the Illumina HiSeq System. From the authors' description of their analysis: A later analysis counted about 80 million unique TCR beta chains across the 666 repertoires, and some 11 million of these chains were shared by at least two donors. Raw reads were error-corrected and collapsed into unique sequences with a nearest-neighbor algorithm that merged closely related sequences to remove PCR and sequencing errors. To assign V, D and J gene segments, CDR3 sequences were aligned to IMGT reference sequences. For a sequence to be retained, a match of at least six nucleotides was required to both a V gene segment and a J gene segment. A rearrangement counted as productive if the CDR3 had no stop codons and remained in frame with V and J, and every other rearrangement counted as non-productive. Following IMGT convention, CDR3 was defined as the stretch from the second conserved V-encoded cysteine up to the conserved J-encoded phenylalanine. In an earlier analysis of around 600 of the donors, sequences lacking an unambiguous match to a single V gene segment were excluded. An earlier analysis of a few hundred of the donors called V segments functional above 56.7% productive rearrangements and segregating when the between-donor standard deviation exceeded 5%. To diagnose cytomegalovirus status from the catalog of TCR beta chain sequences, a statistical classification framework was built. In a later analysis, V and J genes were assigned by comparing TCR nucleotide sequences against IMGT/GENE-DB human TR gene sequences. A later analysis assigned CDR3 sequences and most-parsimonious VDJ recombination scenarios with the TCRdist pipeline. A later analysis defined each TCR beta chain by its CDR3 amino acid sequence plus V-gene family, and excluded reads lacking a unique V-gene family. As a way to deal with suspected cross-contamination and a sequencing artifact, a later analysis dropped more than 500 nucleotide sequences that were highly shared and had low generation probability. For each public chain, a later analysis derived a clonal expansion index from normalized ranks of inferred template counts within each repertoire. A later analysis computed generation probabilities with a VDJ recombination model fitted to out-of-frame rearrangements, and checked the results against IGoR. Hypergeometric tests were used in a later analysis to score TCR-TCR, TCR-HLA and TCR-CMV co-occurrence, with a repertoire-size bias correction applied to the TCR pairs. To estimate false discovery rates, a later analysis permuted the HLA or CMV assignments 20 times. In a later analysis, co-occurring TCRs were grouped using DBSCAN, with TCRdist sequence similarity added in when clustering inside HLA-allele-positive subsets. Repertoires with fewer than 30,000 or more than 120,000 public chains, plus five repertoires with anomalous nucleotide sharing, were excluded from co-occurrence clustering. This immuneACCESS table, as held by TCRdb, lists in-frame sequences with V and J called but not all clones. Of the missing ones, under half trace to an unresolved V gene in checked studies; the others have no known cause. V and J calls plus clone size are reproduced from that table; the DNA served to infer D and trimming. Across this sample there are about 180,000 clones, with 84% seen only once. 4.5% to 5.5% of the sample is in the top ten clones.

The cohort comprised 670 or so healthy bone marrow donors. All cohort members were sampled while nominally healthy, although unrecorded immune exposures were likely present. The donor was CMV seronegative and was included in the group of several hundred seronegative cohort members. A peripheral blood sample was provided by each donor, and peripheral blood mononuclear cells were used for TCR beta sequencing. Genomic DNA extraction from the blood cell samples was performed with the Qiagen DNeasy Blood Extraction Kit. Trimming removed 6 bases from V and 6 bases from J, leaving 18 bases between the germline ends. From a lookup of the germline V gene (reference sequence), CDR1 and CDR2 are MNHEY and SMNVEV. CDR3 length: 14 amino acids, cysteine to phenylalanine. Solely the CDR3 DNA is kept, with 42 bases framed from the first base.

Sequencing was done on a sample of PBMCs. The clonotype originates from a man in his late teens or twenties in good health and CMV-seronegative. The V and J genes are TRBV27 and TRBJ2-7; the best D guess is TRBD2, with 5 bases matching. The bases read TGTGCCAGCAGCCTTGGGAGCAGCATGGGCGAGCAGTACTTC. Its amino acids are CASSLGSSMGEQYF.